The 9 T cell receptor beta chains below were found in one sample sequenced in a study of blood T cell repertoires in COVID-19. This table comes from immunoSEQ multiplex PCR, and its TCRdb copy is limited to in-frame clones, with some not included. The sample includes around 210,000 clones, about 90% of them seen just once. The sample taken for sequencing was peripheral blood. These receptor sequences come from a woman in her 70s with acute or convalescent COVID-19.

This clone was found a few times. Written as DNA, the CDR3 is TGCGCCAGCAGCCGCGTTCTGTTACATCCCGGGGAGACCCAGTACTTC. Its protein is CASSRVLLHPGETQYF. The V call is TRBV4-1, the J call TRBJ2-5; D gene uncertain. The CDR3 contains 16 residues. V was trimmed by 4 bases and J by 5 bases, leaving 20 bases between them. Looked up from germline, CDR1 is MGHRA and CDR2 is YSYEKL.

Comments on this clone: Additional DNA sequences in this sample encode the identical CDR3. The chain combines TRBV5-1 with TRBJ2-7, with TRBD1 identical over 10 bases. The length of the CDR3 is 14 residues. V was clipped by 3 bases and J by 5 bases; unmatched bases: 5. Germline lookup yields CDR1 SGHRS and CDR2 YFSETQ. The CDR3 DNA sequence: TGCGCCAGCAGCTCAGCCGGGACAGGGGACGAGCAGTACTTC. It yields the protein CASSSAGTGDEQYF.

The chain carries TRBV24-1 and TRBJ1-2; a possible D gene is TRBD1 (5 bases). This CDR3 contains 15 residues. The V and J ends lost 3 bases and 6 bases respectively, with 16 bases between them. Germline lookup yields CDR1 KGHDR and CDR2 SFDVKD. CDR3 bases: TGTGCCACCAGTGATGAGGGGTGGGGAGGTAATGGCTACACCTTC. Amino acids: CATSDEGWGGNGYTF.

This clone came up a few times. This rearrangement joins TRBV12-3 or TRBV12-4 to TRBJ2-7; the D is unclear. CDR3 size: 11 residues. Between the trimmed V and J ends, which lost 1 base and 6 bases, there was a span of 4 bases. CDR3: CASSLGSEQYF. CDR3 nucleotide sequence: TGTGCCAGCAGTTTAGGCAGCGAGCAGTACTTC.

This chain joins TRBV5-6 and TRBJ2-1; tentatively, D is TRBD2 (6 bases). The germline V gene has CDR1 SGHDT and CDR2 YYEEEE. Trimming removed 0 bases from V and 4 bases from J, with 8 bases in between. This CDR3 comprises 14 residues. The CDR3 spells CASSLGAGYNEQFF. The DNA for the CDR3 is TGTGCCAGCAGCTTGGGCGCGGGGTACAATGAGCAGTTCTTC.

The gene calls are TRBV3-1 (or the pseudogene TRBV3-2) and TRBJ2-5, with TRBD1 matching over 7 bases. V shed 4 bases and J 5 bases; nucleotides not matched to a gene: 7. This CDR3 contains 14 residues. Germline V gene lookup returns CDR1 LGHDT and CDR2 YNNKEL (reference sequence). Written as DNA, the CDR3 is TGTGCCAGCAGCCGCCAGACAGGGAAGGAGACCCAGTACTTC. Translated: CASSRQTGKETQYF.

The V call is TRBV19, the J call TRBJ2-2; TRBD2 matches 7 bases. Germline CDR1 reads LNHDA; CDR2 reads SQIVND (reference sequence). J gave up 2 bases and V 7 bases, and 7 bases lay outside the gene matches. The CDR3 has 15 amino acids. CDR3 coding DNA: TGTGCCAGTAAGGTCGGGACTACCAACACCGGGGAGCTGTTTTTT. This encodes CASKVGTTNTGELFF. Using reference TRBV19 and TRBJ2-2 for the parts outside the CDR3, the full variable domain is DGGITQSPKYLFRKEGQNVTLSCEQNLNHDAMYWYRQDPGQGLRLIYYSQIVNDFQKGDIAEGYSVSREKKESFPLTVTSAQKNPTAFYLCASKVGTTNTGELFFGEGSRLTVL.

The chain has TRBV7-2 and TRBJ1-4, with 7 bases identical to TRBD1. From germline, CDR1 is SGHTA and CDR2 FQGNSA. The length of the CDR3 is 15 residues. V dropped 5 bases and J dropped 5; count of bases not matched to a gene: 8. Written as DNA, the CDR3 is TGTGCCAGCAGCCCCCAGACAGGGAAGAATGAAAAACTGTTTTTT. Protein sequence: CASSPQTGKNEKLFF.

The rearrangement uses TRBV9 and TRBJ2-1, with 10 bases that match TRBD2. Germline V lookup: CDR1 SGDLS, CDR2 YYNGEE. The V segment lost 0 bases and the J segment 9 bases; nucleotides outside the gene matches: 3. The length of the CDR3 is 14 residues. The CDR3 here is CASSVVAGGPEQFF. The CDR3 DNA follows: TGTGCCAGCAGCGTAGTAGCGGGAGGTCCTGAGCAGTTCTTC.